The 23 T cell receptor beta chains reported below all come from one sample, sequenced in a study of blood T cells in healthy people across ages. A second roughly 6 to 11 cycle PCR used barcoded and J-beta primers. MiXCR, run by TCRdb on the 5' RACE reads, gives a single entry per CDR3 protein. The sample consists of about 570,000 distinct CDR3 sequences, 27% of them appearing once. The sample was blood. The receptor source for this set is a woman aged 70 to 79 in good health.

This clonotype was seen a few times. This chain links TRBV4-1 with TRBJ2-5, with TRBD2 identical over 8 bases. CDR1 and CDR2 (germline): MGHRA, YSYEKL. Trimming cost V 4 bases and J 4 bases; bases outside gene matches: 5. CDR3 size: 14 residues. The CDR3 loop is CASSLSGEGETQYF. In nucleotides, the CDR3 is TGCGCCAGCAGCCTTAGCGGGGAGGGAGAGACCCAGTACTTC.

The V and J genes are TRBV7-2 and TRBJ2-1; the D is unclear. The CDR3 has 15 residues. V gave up 7 bases and J gave up 9 bases, with 22 bases separating them. Per the germline V gene, CDR1 is SGHTA and CDR2 is FQGNSA. For the CDR3, the DNA is TGTGCCAGCACCAGGATTCCCCCCTACAATGGTGAGCAGTTCTTC. Translated, it gives CASTRIPPYNGEQFF.

This clonotype came up a few times. The genes are TRBV7-2 and TRBJ2-5; 8 bases fit TRBD2. Germline lookup yields CDR1 SGHTA and CDR2 FQGNSA. This CDR3 has 14 amino acids. Trimming removed 4 bases from V and 5 bases from J; junction bases left unmatched: 6. The chain's CDR3 is CASSSQRGPETQYF. In nucleotides, the CDR3 is TGTGCCAGCAGCTCCCAGCGGGGGCCGGAGACCCAGTACTTC.

The chain is built from TRBV3-1 and TRBJ2-1; perhaps TRBD2 as D (7 bases). From germline, CDR1 is LGHDT and CDR2 YNNKEL (reference sequence). This CDR3 is 15 amino acids long. V lost 1 base, J lost 4 bases, and 11 bases lay in between. DNA of the CDR3: TGTGCCAGCAGCCAAGCACGGGGGGCGTACAATGAGCAGTTCTTC. Translating it yields CASSQARGAYNEQFF.

There are a few counts of this clonotype. The rearrangement uses TRBV7-9 and TRBJ2-5, with 10 bases identical to TRBD2. The last part of the DNA fits TRBJ2-1 better; the J call may be wrong. The CDR3 sequence is 15 residues long. The germline gives CDR1 SEHNR, CDR2 FQNEAQ (reference sequence). CDR3 DNA sequence: TGTGCCAGCAGCCGTCCGGGACTAGCGTCTAGTGAGCAGTTCTTC. Amino acid sequence: CASSRPGLASSEQFF.

This clonotype was observed a handful of times. The chain couples TRBV20-1 to TRBJ1-1; D is unclear. Germline CDR1 is DFQATT and CDR2 is SNEGSKA (reference sequence). CDR3 length: 12 residues. V was clipped by 3 bases and J by 5 bases, with 10 bases between them. CDR3 nucleotide sequence: TGCAGTGCTAGGAGGGCGGTTACTGAAGCTTTCTTT. It is translated as CSARRAVTEAFF.

The chain combines TRBV9 with TRBJ1-5, with D possibly matching TRBD1 (5 bases). The V end lost 2 bases, the J end lost 2 bases, and 8 bases lay between the germline ends. This CDR3 region has 14 residues. The V gene's germline CDR1 is SGDLS and CDR2 YYNGEE. CDR3 bases: TGTGCCAGCAGCGTCGACAGCGGCAATCAGCCCCAGCATTTT. Protein sequence: CASSVDSGNQPQHF.

The V and J genes are TRBV5-1 and TRBJ2-5; unclear D gene. The germline CDR1 and CDR2 sequences are SGHRS and YFSETQ. Trimming removed 4 bases at V and 4 bases at J, with 17 bases between. This CDR3 comprises 15 residues. This CDR3 reads CASSPTDGWLETQYF. CDR3 nucleotide sequence: TGCGCCAGCAGCCCAACGGACGGTTGGTTAGAGACCCAGTACTTC. The whole variable domain, remainder taken from reference TRBV5-1 and TRBJ2-5, is KAGVTQTPRYLIKTRGQQVTLSCSPISGHRSVSWYQQTPGQGLQFLFEYFSETQRNKGNFPGRFSGRQFSNSRSEMNVSTLELGDSALYLCASSPTDGWLETQYFGPGTRLLVL.

The J gene is TRBJ2-5, the V gene TRBV2; 11 bases are a match to TRBD2. Per germline, CDR1 SNHLY and CDR2 FYNNEI. V lost 8 bases to trimming and J lost 5 bases; unmatched junction nucleotides: 10. The CDR3 length is 15 residues. In DNA, the CDR3 is TGTGCCAGCGGAAGCACTAGCGGGAGTTGGGAGACCCAGTACTTC. It codes for CASGSTSGSWETQYF. The whole variable domain, filled in from reference TRBV2 and TRBJ2-5, reads EPEVTQTPSHQVTQMGQEVILRCVPISNHLYFYWYRQILGQKVEFLVSFYNNEISEKSEIFDDQFSVERPDGSNFTLKIRSTKLEDSAMYFCASGSTSGSWETQYFGPGTRLLVL.

V and J are TRBV20-1 and TRBJ1-4; D remains unclear. V was pared by 1 base and J by 7 bases, with 7 bases between. CDR1 is DFQATT and CDR2 is SNEGSKA in the germline V gene (reference sequence). The CDR3 loop spans 12 amino acids. The DNA for the CDR3 is TGCAGTGCTAGAGGGGAGGGTGAAAAACTGTTTTTT. It encodes CSARGEGEKLFF.

This clonotype was counted between two and nine times. The chain carries TRBV20-1 and TRBJ1-6; TRBD1 agrees at 8 bases. V gave up 1 base and J gave up 11 bases; unmatched junction bases: 13. There are 16 residues in the CDR3. Germline V gene lookup returns CDR1 DFQATT and CDR2 SNEGSKA (reference sequence). The CDR3 is CSARVGATGASAPLHF. DNA of the CDR3: TGCAGTGCTAGAGTGGGGGCGACAGGGGCGAGCGCACCCCTCCACTTT.

Comment on this clonotype: At one end, the junction sequence differs from germline, possibly due to a read error. This chain uses TRBV3-1 with TRBJ2-5; perhaps TRBD1 as D (6 bases). The V gene's germline CDR1 is LGHDT and CDR2 YNNKEL (reference sequence). The CDR3 is 16 amino acids. The CDR3 DNA is TGTGCCAGCGGCCAAGATTACAGGGCTCCCCCCAAGACCCAGTACTTC. Protein: CASGQDYRAPPKTQYF.

V usage is TRBV7-2 and J usage is TRBJ2-2; D is unresolved. CDR3 length: 15 residues. V was pared by 2 bases and J by 2 bases, with 9 bases between. The germline V gene has CDR1 SGHTA and CDR2 FQGNSA. CDR3 DNA: TGTGCCAGCAGCTTATTCGACTCTAACACCGGGGAGCTGTTTTTT. It encodes CASSLFDSNTGELFF.

The rearrangement joins TRBV27 to TRBJ2-5, with D perhaps TRBD2 (6 bases). The J call could be wrong; TRBJ2-7 is a better fit for the DNA end. The CDR3 runs to 15 residues. CDR1 is MNHEY and CDR2 is SMNVEV in the germline V gene (reference sequence). The CDR3 is CASTRSGGSSYEQYF. The DNA of the CDR3 is TGTGCCAGCACCCGATCTGGGGGGAGCTCCTACGAGCAGTACTTC.

This clonotype has just a few counts. This rearrangement joins TRBV18 to TRBJ1-1, with 7 bases matching TRBD1. The germline V gene encodes CDR1 KGHSH and CDR2 LQKENI. This CDR3 has 14 amino acids. V shed 9 bases, J shed 4 bases, and the junction held 11 bases outside the gene matches. The DNA of the CDR3 is TGTGCCAGTCAGGGGGGGGATCGTAGCACTGAAGCTTTCTTT. Translating gives CASQGGDRSTEAFF.

The chain is built from TRBV20-1 and TRBJ2-3; D is possibly TRBD1 or TRBD2 (5 bases each). The germline gives CDR1 DFQATT, CDR2 SNEGSKA (reference sequence). This CDR3 region has 14 residues. The germline V and J ends were trimmed by 6 bases and 3 bases, with 16 bases remaining between them. CDR3 residues: CSASVGPRTDTQYF. The CDR3 region has the DNA TGCAGTGCGTCAGTGGGACCGAGGACAGATACGCAGTATTTT.

This clonotype was picked up a small number of times. The chain couples TRBV7-2 to TRBJ2-5, with unresolved D. The V gene's germline CDR1 is SGHTA and CDR2 FQGNSA. The CDR3 runs to 14 residues. Trimming took 5 bases from V and 3 from J, leaving 13 bases between them. CDR3 DNA sequence: TGTGCCAGCAGCCCCATTAGCTATGAAGAGACCCAGTACTTC. Translation gives CASSPISYEETQYF. Using reference TRBV7-2 and TRBJ2-5 for the parts outside the CDR3, the full variable domain is GAGVSQSPSNKVTEKGKDVELRCDPISGHTALYWYRQSLGQGLEFLIYFQGNSAPDKSGLPSDRFSAERTGGSVSTLTIQRTQQEDSAVYLCASSPISYEETQYFGPGTRLLVL.

This clonotype was detected a few times. The chain recombines TRBV11-1 with TRBJ2-1; 10 bases fit TRBD1. Trimming cost V 2 bases and J 4 bases; bases outside gene matches: 5. Germline assignment: CDR1 SGHAT and CDR2 FQDESV (reference sequence). The CDR3 has 16 amino acids. The CDR3 is CASSLSAGQGYNEQFF. Here the CDR3 DNA reads TGTGCCAGCAGCTTATCCGCGGGACAGGGGTACAATGAGCAGTTCTTC.

The chain combines TRBV11-2 with TRBJ2-7, with 10 nucleotides matching TRBD2. V was pared by 4 bases and J by 3 bases, with 9 bases of the junction left unmatched. CDR3 length equals 16 residues. Per germline, CDR1 SGHAT and CDR2 FQNNGV. This CDR3 is CASSSLLAGASYEQYF. In DNA form, the CDR3 reads TGTGCCAGCAGCTCCTTGCTAGCGGGGGCCAGCTACGAGCAGTACTTC. Using reference TRBV11-2 and TRBJ2-7 for the parts outside the CDR3, the full variable domain is EAGVAQSPRYKIIEKRQSVAFWCNPISGHATLYWYQQILGQGPKLLIQFQNNGVVDDSQLPKDRFSAERLKGVDSTLKIQPAKLEDSAVYLCASSSLLAGASYEQYFGPGTRLTVT.

This clonotype appeared a single time. This chain connects TRBV24-1 to TRBJ2-5, with TRBD1 matching 9 bases. The CDR3 is made up of 15 amino acids. V lost 4 bases and J lost 4; bases outside the gene matches: 6. The V gene's germline CDR1 is KGHDR and CDR2 SFDVKD. CDR3 sequence (DNA): TGTGCCACCAGTGACTCCGGGACAGGGCGAGAGACCCAGTACTTC. Protein product: CATSDSGTGRETQYF.

This clonotype was counted between two and nine times. This chain joins TRBV3-1 and TRBJ2-5; 8 bases line up with TRBD1. The J call may be in error: the DNA end matches TRBJ2-1 better. This CDR3 region has 15 residues. Germline values: CDR1 LGHDT, CDR2 YNNKEL (reference sequence). The CDR3, as DNA: TGTGCCAGCAGCCAAGGCCAGGGGGCGGGTAATGAGCAGTTCTTC. It translates to CASSQGQGAGNEQFF.

The chain couples TRBV29-1 to TRBJ2-5; a possible D gene is TRBD1 (5 bases). Germline V gene data show CDR1 as SQVTM and CDR2 as ANQGSEA. CDR3 size: 12 residues. Trimming took off 4 bases at V and 2 bases at J, with 8 bases between the two ends. The CDR3 coding sequence is TGCAGCGTTGCACAGGCTCAAGAGACCCAGTACTTC. The encoded protein is CSVAQAQETQYF.

This clonotype was detected a few times. The J gene is TRBJ1-4, the V gene TRBV5-1, with D hard to call. Germline-derived CDR1 and CDR2 are SGHRS and YFSETQ. V was clipped by 4 bases and J by 2 bases, with 15 bases between them. The CDR3 runs to 16 residues. The CDR3 reads CASSQRGSATNEKLFF. The CDR3 coding sequence is TGCGCCAGCAGCCAACGAGGGTCCGCGACTAATGAAAAACTGTTTTTT.